This T cell receptor (beta chain) was sequenced in a study of radiation and T cells in renal cell carcinoma. TCRdb's copy holds only in-frame clones and misses some; the assay was immunoSEQ multiplex PCR. The sample holds fewer than 200,000 clones, 88% seen once. Sample time point: blood 4 weeks post-SBRT, at nephrectomy. Treatment defined: 15 Gy SBRT to primary tumor, nephrectomy 4 weeks later. Notes on the study in general: In blood, top tumor clones expanded by 2 weeks, shrinking by 4.

This clone occurred many times. What it recognizes is unknown. Germline V gives CDR1 SGHNT, CDR2 YYREEE (reference sequence). The V end was cut by 0 bases, the J end by 0 bases, with 4 bases between. CDR3 length: 15 residues. Sequencing used blood, obtained from a patient whose treatment included radiotherapy and nephrectomy. The chain recombines TRBV5-4 with TRBJ2-6; D unclear. This TCR was sampled from a woman between 45 and 65 years old with renal cell carcinoma. The CDR3 loop is CASSLGTSGANVLTF. The CDR3 nucleotides read TGTGCCAGCAGCTTGGGAACCTCTGGGGCCAACGTCCTGACTTTC.